This T cell receptor beta chain was captured in a study of chemoradiotherapy in HPV16-positive cancers. CDR3 length: 14 residues. J gave up 7 bases and V 3 bases, and 3 bases lay outside the gene matches. Germline CDR1 is SGHTA and CDR2 is FQGTGA. The assay was immunoSEQ multiplex PCR, and TCRdb's table has in-frame clones only and misses some. The sample lists 7,700 or so clones, roughly two thirds occurring once. This rearrangement joins TRBV7-3 to TRBJ2-2; 9 nucleotides match TRBD1. This sequence was found in a human donor with HPV-associated anogenital cancer. This sample was gathered from a patient who underwent chemoradiotherapy. In nucleotides, the CDR3 is TGTGCCAGCAGCTTTGGGACAGGGAGCGGGGAGCTGTTTTTT. This sequence encodes CASSFGTGSGELFF.